The subject of this entry is one TCR beta chain. Antigen specificity is unknown. The data are from a study of T-cell reconstitution after alpha-beta-depleted transplantation in children. General study points: The origin of high day-60 TCRbeta diversity in some patients lay in surviving recipient T cells and thymic progenitors.

The library targeted TCRbeta and was prepared with unique molecular identifiers. One entry per CDR3 protein results from TCRdb running MiXCR on the PCR reads. Among about 980,000 distinct CDR3 sequences listed, less than 30% were seen once. This clonotype was obtained from a boy under two years old who had a stem cell transplant for SCID, so the T cells may come from the graft donor. The source was PBMCs, mostly from graft donor cells, collected 360 days after TCRalphabeta/CD19-depleted stem cell transplant.

CDR3 nucleotides: TGTGCCAGCAGCCCCCTGGGGGGCGGCTACACTGAAGCTTTCTTT. As protein: CASSPLGGGYTEAFF. The V and J genes are TRBV28 and TRBJ1-1, with D possibly matching TRBD1 (6 bases). Trimming stripped 6 bases from V and 3 bases from J, with 17 bases between. The CDR3 is made up of 15 amino acids. Germline V gene sequence: CDR1 MDHEN, CDR2 SYDVKM.